Only a few counts were recorded for the clone carrying this TCR beta chain. The antigen is undetermined. The entry originates in a study of vaccination and CD4 T cells after COVID-19. Trimming removed 7 bases from V and 0 bases from J, with 4 bases in between. The length of the CDR3 is 13 residues. Germline lookup yields CDR1 MGHDK and CDR2 SYGVNS. At the Johns Hopkins FTIC core, DNA taken from cultured CD4+ T cells was sequenced by way of the Oncomine TCR Beta short-read assay. DNA came from CD4+ T cells after culture. In TCRdb, the PCR reads were re-called with MiXCR into one record per CDR3 protein. The sample contains 8,500 to 9,500 distinct CDR3 sequences, 31% of which appear only once. Treatment reported: roughly 11-day PBMC culture with coronavirus spike peptide pools or control peptides (ViraFEST assay). During the years 2011-2018, before the COVID-19 pandemic, the unexposed donor's CD4+ T cells were collected. Days 3 and 7 were when half the medium was replaced with fresh IL-2 medium.

The chain joins TRBV25-1 to TRBJ1-6; D gene ambiguous. The receptor's source is a human donor in good health. Sequenced sample: CD4+ T cells from blood, cultured in vitro. The CDR3 region has the DNA TGTGCCAGCAAGAGCTCCTATAATTCACCCCTCCACTTT. This encodes CASKSSYNSPLHF. The complete variable domain, with remaining parts taken from reference TRBV25-1 and TRBJ1-6, reads EADIYQTPRYLVIGTGKKITLECSQTMGHDKMYWYQQDPGMELHLIHYSYGVNSTEKGDLSSESTVSRIRTEHFPLTLESARPSHTSQYLCASKSSYNSPLHFGNGTRLTVT.